This T cell receptor beta chain derives from a study of T cells expressing NK-cell markers. CDR3 length: 15 residues. TCRdb re-called the 5' RACE reads; one entry per CDR3 protein, DNA not given. Across 400,000 to 550,000 distinct CDR3 sequences, the top ten clones capture 6% to 8% of the sample. The receptor was derived from a woman between 18 and 70 years old in good health. V usage is TRBV12-3 or TRBV12-4 and J usage is TRBJ1-2; TCRdb names TRBD1, which stays unverified in the absence of DNA. The sample was blood T cells: a sorted CD56 or NKG2C T cell subset, CD4+ or CD8+ T cells, or bulk PBMC T cells (not recorded which). CDR3 amino acids: CASSFLLGGNYGYTF.